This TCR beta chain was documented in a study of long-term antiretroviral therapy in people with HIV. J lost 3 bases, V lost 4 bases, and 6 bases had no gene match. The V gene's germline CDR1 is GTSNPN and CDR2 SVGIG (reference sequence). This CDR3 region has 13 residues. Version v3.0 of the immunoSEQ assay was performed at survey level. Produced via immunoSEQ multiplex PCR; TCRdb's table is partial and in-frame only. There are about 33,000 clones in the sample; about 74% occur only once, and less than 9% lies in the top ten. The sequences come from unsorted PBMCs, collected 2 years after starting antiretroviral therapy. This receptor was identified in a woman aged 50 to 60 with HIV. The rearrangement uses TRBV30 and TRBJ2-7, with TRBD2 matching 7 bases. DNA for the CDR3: TGTGCCTGGAAAGGAGCGGGAATCTACGAGCAGTACTTC. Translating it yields CAWKGAGIYEQYF. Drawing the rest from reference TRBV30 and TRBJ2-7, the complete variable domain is SQTIHQWPATLVQPVGSPLSLECTVEGTSNPNLYWYRQAAGRGLQLLFYSVGIGQISSEVPQNLSASRPQDRQFILSSKKLLLSDSGFYLCAWKGAGIYEQYFGPGTRLTVT.